This T cell receptor beta chain was sequenced during a study of blood T cell repertoires in COVID-19 (dated by TCRdb to 2018 to 2021). Background on the whole study: Collaborator samples came from the United States, Italy and Spain and covered acute and convalescent phases of COVID-19. A freely available public database, intended as a resource for researchers studying the immune response to SARS-CoV-2, is where the repertoires were released. Where available, HLA class I and class II types were obtained from metadata supplied by the sample provider rather than from assay-based typing. The material from the prospective study consisted of cDNA or gDNA derived from T cells, B-cell-depleted T cells, or PBMCs. The dataset comprised deeply sampled blood TCRbeta repertoires from subjects exposed to, actively infected with, or recovered from COVID-19. Nearly every sample came with metadata listing a de-identified subject ID, COVID-19 status, age in years and sex. Samples were obtained from the ongoing ImmuneRACE study (first 160 participants) and from 1,254 subjects provided by 6 global collaborators.

The immunoSEQ Assay, a bias-controlled multiplex PCR, was used to amplify TCRbeta CDR3 regions from genomic DNA. Turning to the authors' computational methods: The number of nucleated cells in each sample was estimated from the amplification of reference gene primers within the assay. To quantify the absolute abundance of each unique TCRbeta CDR3 rearrangement, sequence reads were collapsed and filtered. For each sample, productive Simpson clonality was calculated as the square root of Simpson's diversity index over productive rearrangements. The clones in this table, taken by TCRdb from immuneACCESS, are in-frame only. Not every clone is retained; where verified, under half of the shortfall comes from an unresolved V gene, and the cause of the rest is unknown. The DNA gave D and trimming, while V, J and clone size come from that table. The sample table lists under 80,000 clones, around 80% of them with a count of one. The ten biggest clones cover about 31% of the sample.

The CDR3 runs 15 residues from the cysteine to the phenylalanine. Only the CDR3 DNA stays, 45 bases, in frame from base 1. Trimming costs V 0 bases and J 4 bases, and their ends lie 9 bases apart. CDR1 and CDR2 (WSHSY, SAAADI) derive from the germline V gene. Whole blood was collected in K2EDTA tubes by collaborating institutions according to the institutions' own protocols. Collaborator samples were shipped for TCRbeta analysis as frozen whole blood, isolated PBMCs, or DNA extracted from either sample type. About this clone: What this receptor recognizes is not known. Base quality data are lacking; no much larger clone is found one base away.

The paper's findings and limits, for the study overall: How much clinical and demographic metadata was included differed by source and by participant, and the metadata was provided uncurated.

In this chain, TRBV10-2 is recombined with TRBJ2-2, with the D gene not clear enough to name. The sequenced material came from peripheral blood. The receptor was isolated from a human donor in a cohort sampled during active COVID-19. The CDR3 sequence is CASSESLSGTGELFF. At the DNA level, the sequence is TGCGCCAGCAGTGAGTCGTTGAGTGGCACCGGGGAGCTGTTTTTT.